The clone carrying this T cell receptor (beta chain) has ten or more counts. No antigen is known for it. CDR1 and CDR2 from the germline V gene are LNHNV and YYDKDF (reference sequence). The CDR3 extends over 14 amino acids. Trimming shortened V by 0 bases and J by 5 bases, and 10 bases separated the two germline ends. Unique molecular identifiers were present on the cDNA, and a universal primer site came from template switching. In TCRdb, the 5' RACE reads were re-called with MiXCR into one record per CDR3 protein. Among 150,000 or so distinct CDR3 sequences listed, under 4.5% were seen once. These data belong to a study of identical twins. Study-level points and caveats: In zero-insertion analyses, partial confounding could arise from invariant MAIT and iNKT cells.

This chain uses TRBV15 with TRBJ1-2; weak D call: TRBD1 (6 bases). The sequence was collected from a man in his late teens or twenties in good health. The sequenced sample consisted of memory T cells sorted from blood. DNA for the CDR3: TGTGCCACCAGCAGAGATAACAGGGAGTATGGCTACACCTTC. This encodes CATSRDNREYGYTF.